A selection of T cell receptor beta chains follows, all from one sample in a study of control samples from healthy donors and cancer patients. The table came from immunoSEQ multiplex PCR; TCRdb's copy has only in-frame clones and leaves some out. The repertoire has just over 150,000 clones, about 94% of them found once; the top ten carry about 9.3%. The sequenced sample consisted of blood. The origin of the receptors is a woman aged 40 to 55 in good health. The CDR3 runs from the conserved cysteine through the conserved F or W. A D gene is named only where the DNA matches it firmly. For some rows the clone size is stated as once, few or many, or as a class when expanded; others skip it.

clone_size j_call v_call d_call cdr3_aa cdr3_nt
- TRBJ1-1 TRBV4-1 TRBD1 CASSQDAQGGNTEAFF TGCGCCAGCAGCCAAGATGCGCAGGGGGGGAACACTGAAGCTTTCTTT
- TRBJ1-1 TRBV12-5 - CASGPGTEAFF TGTGCTAGTGGCCCCGGCACTGAAGCTTTCTTT
once TRBJ1-5 TRBV18 TRBD1 CASSPNTGQAAGNQPQHF TGTGCCAGCTCACCTAATACGGGACAGGCCGCTGGCAATCAGCCCCAGCATTTT
- TRBJ1-1 TRBV10-2 TRBD1 CAIQDRMNTEAFF TGCGCCATCCAGGACAGGATGAACACTGAAGCTTTCTTT
- TRBJ1-1 TRBV25-1 - CASTGVGATEAFF TGTGCCAGCACCGGGGTAGGCGCGACTGAAGCTTTCTTT
- TRBJ1-1 TRBV30 - CAWSGREYTEAFF TGTGCCTGGAGTGGCAGGGAGTACACTGAAGCTTTCTTT
- TRBJ1-2 TRBV7-2 TRBD1 CASSLQGAVGYGYTF TGTGCCAGCAGCTTGCAGGGGGCGGTCGGCTATGGCTACACCTTC
- TRBJ1-4 TRBV10-3 TRBD1 CAISEFNGQGGEKLFF TGTGCCATCAGTGAGTTTAACGGACAGGGAGGTGAAAAACTGTTTTTT
- TRBJ2-7 TRBV5-1 TRBD2 CASSLTSGEYEQYF TGCGCCAGCAGCTTGACGAGCGGGGAGTACGAGCAGTACTTC
- TRBJ1-1 TRBV12-3/TRBV12-4 TRBD1 CASSLVIGGPAFF TGTGCCAGCAGTTTAGTGATAGGGGGCCCCGCTTTCTTT
- TRBJ1-3 TRBV6-2/TRBV6-3 - CASSYSPGARGNTIYF TGTGCCAGCAGTTACTCGCCAGGGGCGCGTGGAAACACCATATATTTT
- TRBJ1-4 TRBV4-3 - CASSQASRGREKLFF TGCGCCAGCAGCCAAGCCTCCCGGGGACGTGAAAAACTGTTTTTT
- TRBJ2-3 TRBV4-1 TRBD2 CASSQDWASGGVTDTQYF TGCGCCAGCAGCCAAGACTGGGCTAGCGGGGGGGTCACAGATACGCAGTATTTT
- TRBJ2-7 TRBV6-5 TRBD2 CASSYAASGAEEQYF TGTGCCAGCAGTTACGCGGCTAGCGGGGCGGAAGAGCAGTACTTC
- TRBJ2-7 TRBV7-2 TRBD2 CASSLTSGSGWEQYF TGTGCCAGCAGCTTGACTAGCGGGAGTGGGTGGGAGCAGTACTTC
- TRBJ2-1 TRBV6-5 TRBD1 CASSLRDRVRHEQFF TGTGCCAGCAGCCTCCGGGACAGGGTAAGGCATGAGCAGTTCTTC